This T cell receptor beta chain was observed in a study of T-cell memory formation after mild COVID-19. Study-wide background: The TCR clusters were mostly specific to one donor. Whole-study findings and limits: Mainly in CM and EM were contracting CD4+ clones; CD8+ were in EMRA. Day 15 to 85 contractors were CD4/CD8 balanced; later expanders leaned CD4+. The appearance of some responding clones in pre-infection memory suggested that cross-reactive memory joined.

Germline V CDR1 and CDR2: SGHRS, YFSETQ. V dropped 4 bases and J dropped 6 bases, with 16 bases sitting between them. The CDR3 spans 14 residues. Comments on this clonotype: Its antigen is unknown.

TCRdb redid the calling of the 5' RACE reads with MiXCR, one entry per CDR3 protein. Counted here are more than 100,000 distinct CDR3 sequences, 15% to 20% occurring once; the ten biggest clones make up around 4.8%. This receptor was identified in a man between 18 and 29 years old who had mild COVID-19 (a few samples of this study predate the infection). Cell type and time point are not known. The specimen sequenced was PBMCs or a T cell subset sorted from them (not recorded which). The chain joins TRBV5-1 to TRBJ1-2; possibly TRBD1 for D (5 bases). The CDR3 region has the DNA TGCGCCAGCAGCAGGGGCAGCGGCGGGGATGGCTACACCTTC. This sequence encodes CASSRGSGGDGYTF.